A selection of T cell receptor beta chains follows, all from one sample in a study of T cells after yellow fever vaccination. TCRdb redid the calling of the 5' RACE reads with MiXCR, one entry per CDR3 protein. The sample has about 58,000 distinct CDR3 sequences; approximately 6.9% are singletons. Sequenced material: CD8+ T cells sorted from PBMCs, taken on the day of the first yellow fever vaccination. These receptors were collected from a man aged 18 to 29 who received the YFV17D yellow fever vaccine. Each CDR3 is given with its conserved first and last residue. The D gene is left open where the match is weak. The size of a clone is reported for some rows only, either as once, few or many, or as a class for expanded clones.

D gene: NA; J gene: TRBJ2-5; clone size: many; CDR3 length: 13; V gene: TRBV20-1; CDR3 DNA: TGCAGTGCTAGAGACAGGGGCGCAGAGACCCAGTACTTC; CDR3 protein: CSARDRGAETQYF
D gene: TRBD1; J gene: TRBJ1-6; clone size: few; CDR3 length: 15; V gene: TRBV6-5; CDR3 DNA: TGTGCCAGCAGTTACTCTAGGGGGCTTAATTCACCCCTCCACTTT; CDR3 protein: CASSYSRGLNSPLHF
D gene: NA; J gene: TRBJ2-1; clone size: many; CDR3 length: 16; V gene: TRBV6-5; CDR3 DNA: TGTGCCAGCAGTTACTCGTCCCAGGGGAACCACAATGAGCAGTTCTTC; CDR3 protein: CASSYSSQGNHNEQFF
D gene: NA; J gene: TRBJ1-2; clone size: many; CDR3 length: 17; V gene: TRBV6-2/TRBV6-3; CDR3 DNA: TGTGCCAGCAGTTACGTTTCAGGAGAAGGGACTAACTATGGCTACACCTTC; CDR3 protein: CASSYVSGEGTNYGYTF
D gene: NA; J gene: TRBJ2-5; clone size: many; CDR3 length: 14; V gene: TRBV7-9; CDR3 DNA: TGTGCCAGCAGACAAGGGACACCACAAGAGACCCAGTACTTC; CDR3 protein: CASRQGTPQETQYF
D gene: NA; J gene: TRBJ1-1; clone size: NA; CDR3 length: 14; V gene: TRBV5-1; CDR3 DNA: TGCGCCAGCACCTCGTTCGGGGGGCGAACTGAAGCTTTCTTT; CDR3 protein: CASTSFGGRTEAFF
D gene: NA; J gene: TRBJ2-5; clone size: few; CDR3 length: 13; V gene: TRBV7-9; CDR3 DNA: TGTGCCAGCAGCTTATTCGTCACAGAGACCCAGTACTTC; CDR3 protein: CASSLFVTETQYF
D gene: TRBD1; J gene: TRBJ1-1; clone size: NA; CDR3 length: 17; V gene: TRBV5-1; CDR3 DNA: TGCGCCAGCAGCTTGGTTGGACAGGGAGTGGGGAACACTGAAGCTTTCTTT; CDR3 protein: CASSLVGQGVGNTEAFF
D gene: NA; J gene: TRBJ1-1; clone size: many; CDR3 length: 14; V gene: TRBV27; CDR3 DNA: TGTGCCAGCAGTCCTCTGGGGGAGAGCACTGAAGCTTTCTTT; CDR3 protein: CASSPLGESTEAFF
D gene: TRBD2; J gene: TRBJ2-5; clone size: many; CDR3 length: 17; V gene: TRBV13; CDR3 DNA: TGTGCCAGCAGCCCGGGACTAGCGGGGGGGTACCAAGAGACCCAGTACTTC; CDR3 protein: CASSPGLAGGYQETQYF
D gene: NA; J gene: TRBJ1-2; clone size: few; CDR3 length: 15; V gene: TRBV30; CDR3 DNA: TGTGCCTGGAGTGTAACCCTGGAAAATATAAATGGCTACACCTTC; CDR3 protein: CAWSVTLENINGYTF
D gene: TRBD2; J gene: TRBJ2-3; clone size: few; CDR3 length: 17; V gene: TRBV12-3/TRBV12-4; CDR3 DNA: TGTGCCAGCAGTCCCCCGGGACTAGCGGGGGTGGGAGATACGCAGTATTTT; CDR3 protein: CASSPPGLAGVGDTQYF
D gene: NA; J gene: TRBJ2-7; clone size: NA; CDR3 length: 15; V gene: TRBV5-1; CDR3 DNA: TGCGCCAGCAGCTTACGGACCCACGTGTTCTACGAGCAGTACTTC; CDR3 protein: CASSLRTHVFYEQYF
D gene: NA; J gene: TRBJ2-1; clone size: few; CDR3 length: 15; V gene: TRBV7-6; CDR3 DNA: TGTGCCAGCAGCTTAGCGTCGGCCTCCTACAATGAGCAGTTCTTC; CDR3 protein: CASSLASASYNEQFF
D gene: NA; J gene: TRBJ2-5; clone size: few; CDR3 length: 14; V gene: TRBV20-1; CDR3 DNA: TGCAGTGCTAGAGCGACTAGGGGACAAGAGACCCAGTACTTC; CDR3 protein: CSARATRGQETQYF
D gene: NA; J gene: TRBJ2-1; clone size: NA; CDR3 length: 16; V gene: TRBV5-5; CDR3 DNA: TGTGCCAGCAGCTTGGCCCCGGAGGGGAGATACAATGAGCAGTTCTTC; CDR3 protein: CASSLAPEGRYNEQFF
D gene: NA; J gene: TRBJ2-1; clone size: many; CDR3 length: 15; V gene: TRBV27; CDR3 DNA: TGTGCCAGCAGTTTTAAGGGATCCCTTTACAATGAGCAGTTCTTC; CDR3 protein: CASSFKGSLYNEQFF
D gene: NA; J gene: TRBJ2-5; clone size: NA; CDR3 length: 13; V gene: TRBV5-1; CDR3 DNA: TGCGCCAGCAGCTTAACAGGGCCGGGGACCCAGTACTTC; CDR3 protein: CASSLTGPGTQYF
D gene: NA; J gene: TRBJ2-6; clone size: few; CDR3 length: 13; V gene: TRBV20-1; CDR3 DNA: TGCAGTGCTGAGGGGTCTGGGGCCAACGTCCTGACTTTC; CDR3 protein: CSAEGSGANVLTF
D gene: TRBD2; J gene: TRBJ2-1; clone size: many; CDR3 length: 18; V gene: TRBV24-1; CDR3 DNA: TGTGCCACCAGTGATTTACCTAGCGGGGGGTTCTCCTACAATGAGCAGTTCTTC; CDR3 protein: CATSDLPSGGFSYNEQFF
D gene: NA; J gene: TRBJ1-5; clone size: few; CDR3 length: 13; V gene: TRBV7-6; CDR3 DNA: TGTGCCAGCAGCGTAACAAGCAATCAGCCCCAGCATTTT; CDR3 protein: CASSVTSNQPQHF
D gene: TRBD2; J gene: TRBJ2-7; clone size: NA; CDR3 length: 15; V gene: TRBV12-3/TRBV12-4; CDR3 DNA: TGTGCCAGCAGTTTCCTTAGCGGGGGCCTCTACGAGCAGTACTTC; CDR3 protein: CASSFLSGGLYEQYF
D gene: NA; J gene: TRBJ1-4; clone size: NA; CDR3 length: 16; V gene: TRBV20-1; CDR3 DNA: TGCAGTGCTAGAGATTGGGCTGAATTGGCGGGTGAAAAACTGTTTTTT; CDR3 protein: CSARDWAELAGEKLFF
D gene: NA; J gene: TRBJ1-1; clone size: NA; CDR3 length: 14; V gene: TRBV19; CDR3 DNA: TGTGCCAGTAGCGTAGGACGGTGGAACACTGAAGCTTTCTTT; CDR3 protein: CASSVGRWNTEAFF
D gene: NA; J gene: TRBJ2-5; clone size: many; CDR3 length: 15; V gene: TRBV10-3; CDR3 DNA: TGTGCCATCAGGGATACAGAGACTCCCCAAGAGACCCAGTACTTC; CDR3 protein: CAIRDTETPQETQYF
D gene: TRBD1; J gene: TRBJ2-2; clone size: many; CDR3 length: 15; V gene: TRBV7-9; CDR3 DNA: TGTGCCAGTGGGACAGCCCTCGCGAACACCGGGGAGCTGTTTTTT; CDR3 protein: CASGTALANTGELFF
D gene: TRBD1; J gene: TRBJ2-3; clone size: NA; CDR3 length: 14; V gene: TRBV29-1; CDR3 DNA: TGCAGCGTTGAGGACAGGGGGTGGGCGGAGGCGCAGTATTTT; CDR3 protein: CSVEDRGWAEAQYF
D gene: NA; J gene: TRBJ1-1; clone size: many; CDR3 length: 16; V gene: TRBV2; CDR3 DNA: TGTGCCAGCAGTGAAAGGGGGGGGGAAAAGAACACTGAAGCTTTCTTT; CDR3 protein: CASSERGGEKNTEAFF
D gene: NA; J gene: TRBJ1-5; clone size: NA; CDR3 length: 11; V gene: TRBV28; CDR3 DNA: TGTGCCAGCAGTTGTAATCAGCCCCAGCATTTT; CDR3 protein: CASSCNQPQHF
D gene: NA; J gene: TRBJ1-2; clone size: many; CDR3 length: 13; V gene: TRBV4-1; CDR3 DNA: TGCGCCAGCAGCACCCCAGGTCTTGATGGCTACACCTTC; CDR3 protein: CASSTPGLDGYTF
D gene: NA; J gene: TRBJ2-2; clone size: NA; CDR3 length: 17; V gene: TRBV19; CDR3 DNA: TGTGCCAGTAGTATCTCGGAAAGAAGCCCGAACACCGGGGAGCTGTTTTTT; CDR3 protein: CASSISERSPNTGELFF
D gene: TRBD1; J gene: TRBJ1-3; clone size: many; CDR3 length: 16; V gene: TRBV12-5; CDR3 DNA: TGTGCTAGTGGTTTGACCCCGCAGGGGGCTGGAAACACCATATATTTT; CDR3 protein: CASGLTPQGAGNTIYF
D gene: TRBD1; J gene: TRBJ1-5; clone size: many; CDR3 length: 17; V gene: TRBV6-1; CDR3 DNA: TGTGCCAGCAGTACCCAGGACAGGGGGCTTCCCAATCAGCCCCAGCATTTT; CDR3 protein: CASSTQDRGLPNQPQHF
D gene: TRBD1; J gene: TRBJ1-1; clone size: NA; CDR3 length: 15; V gene: TRBV14; CDR3 DNA: TGTGCCAGCAGCGCTCAGGGGGCCTTGAACACTGAAGCTTTCTTT; CDR3 protein: CASSAQGALNTEAFF
D gene: TRBD1; J gene: TRBJ1-2; clone size: few; CDR3 length: 17; V gene: TRBV5-1; CDR3 DNA: TGCGCCAGCAGCCCACGGACAGGGATCCTTACCCTATATGGCTACACCTTC; CDR3 protein: CASSPRTGILTLYGYTF
D gene: TRBD2; J gene: TRBJ2-5; clone size: few; CDR3 length: 15; V gene: TRBV4-1; CDR3 DNA: TGCGCCAGCAGCCAAGCCCGGGGGGTACAAGAGACCCAGTACTTC; CDR3 protein: CASSQARGVQETQYF
D gene: NA; J gene: TRBJ2-7; clone size: NA; CDR3 length: 16; V gene: TRBV4-2; CDR3 DNA: TGTGCCAGCAGCCAAGATCTGGGCGTACCCAATTACGAGCAGTACTTC; CDR3 protein: CASSQDLGVPNYEQYF
D gene: NA; J gene: TRBJ2-3; clone size: many; CDR3 length: 14; V gene: TRBV7-9; CDR3 DNA: TGTGCCAGCAGCTCCGGACGGAGCACAGATACGCAGTATTTT; CDR3 protein: CASSSGRSTDTQYF
D gene: NA; J gene: TRBJ2-3; clone size: few; CDR3 length: 13; V gene: TRBV7-3; CDR3 DNA: TGTGCCAGCAGCTTAACAGGGCAAGACACGCAGTATTTT; CDR3 protein: CASSLTGQDTQYF
D gene: TRBD2; J gene: TRBJ2-1; clone size: many; CDR3 length: 15; V gene: TRBV11-2; CDR3 DNA: TGTGCCAGCAGCCTCGAGGGCGGGGGATTCAATGAGCAGTTCTTC; CDR3 protein: CASSLEGGGFNEQFF
D gene: NA; J gene: TRBJ2-7; clone size: many; CDR3 length: 12; V gene: TRBV7-9; CDR3 DNA: TGTGCCAGCAGCTTAAGAGAGCGCGAGCAGTACTTC; CDR3 protein: CASSLREREQYF
D gene: NA; J gene: TRBJ2-5; clone size: many; CDR3 length: 15; V gene: TRBV7-9; CDR3 DNA: TGTGCCAGCAGCCCTAGGTGGGGGGCTATGGTGGCCCAGTACTTC; CDR3 protein: CASSPRWGAMVAQYF
D gene: TRBD1; J gene: TRBJ2-1; clone size: NA; CDR3 length: 16; V gene: TRBV5-6; CDR3 DNA: TGTGCCAGCAGCTTGGCCGGGACAGGGGACGGGAATGAGCAGTTCTTC; CDR3 protein: CASSLAGTGDGNEQFF
D gene: TRBD2; J gene: TRBJ2-5; clone size: NA; CDR3 length: 14; V gene: TRBV9; CDR3 DNA: TGTGCCAGCAGCGCCGGGGGACTAGCAATTCATCAGTACTTC; CDR3 protein: CASSAGGLAIHQYF
D gene: NA; J gene: TRBJ2-5; clone size: many; CDR3 length: 13; V gene: TRBV7-6; CDR3 DNA: TGTGCCAGCAGCTCGGGCCTCCAAGAGACCCAGTACTTC; CDR3 protein: CASSSGLQETQYF
D gene: TRBD1; J gene: TRBJ1-2; clone size: few; CDR3 length: 13; V gene: TRBV27; CDR3 DNA: TGTGCCAGCAGACAAGGGACAGGGTGGGGCTACACCTTC; CDR3 protein: CASRQGTGWGYTF
D gene: NA; J gene: TRBJ2-2; clone size: few; CDR3 length: 16; V gene: TRBV7-2; CDR3 DNA: TGTGCCAGCACAGACGGGGTGGTTTCGGCCGGGGGGGAGCTGTTTTTT; CDR3 protein: CASTDGVVSAGGELFF
D gene: NA; J gene: TRBJ1-4; clone size: NA; CDR3 length: 16; V gene: TRBV5-1; CDR3 DNA: TGCGCCAGCAGCTTGGCCGTCGGACAGACTAATGAAAAACTGTTTTTT; CDR3 protein: CASSLAVGQTNEKLFF
D gene: TRBD1; J gene: TRBJ2-2; clone size: few; CDR3 length: 14; V gene: TRBV2; CDR3 DNA: TGTGCCAGTGAGCCGGGACAGGTAACCGGGGAGCTGTTTTTT; CDR3 protein: CASEPGQVTGELFF
D gene: NA; J gene: TRBJ2-1; clone size: NA; CDR3 length: 12; V gene: TRBV9; CDR3 DNA: TGTGCCAGCAGCGTAGGATACAATGAGCAGTTCTTC; CDR3 protein: CASSVGYNEQFF